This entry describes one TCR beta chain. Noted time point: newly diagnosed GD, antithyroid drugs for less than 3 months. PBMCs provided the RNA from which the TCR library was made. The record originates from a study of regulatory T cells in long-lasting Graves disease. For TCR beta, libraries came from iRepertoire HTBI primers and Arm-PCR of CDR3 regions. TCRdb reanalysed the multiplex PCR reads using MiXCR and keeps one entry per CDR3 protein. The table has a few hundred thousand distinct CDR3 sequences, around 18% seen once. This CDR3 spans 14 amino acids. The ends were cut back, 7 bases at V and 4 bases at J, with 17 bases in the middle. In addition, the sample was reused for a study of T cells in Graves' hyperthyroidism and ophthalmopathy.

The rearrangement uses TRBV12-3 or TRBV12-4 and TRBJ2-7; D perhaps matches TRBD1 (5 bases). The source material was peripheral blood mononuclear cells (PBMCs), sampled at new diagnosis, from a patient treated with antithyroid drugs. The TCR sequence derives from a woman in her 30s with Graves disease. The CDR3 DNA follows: TGTGCCAGCACCAATGCCGGCAGGGAATACGAGCAGTACTTC. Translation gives CASTNAGREYEQYF.